This T cell receptor (beta chain) came from a study of blood T cell repertoires in COVID-19. Across the whole study: The study drew acute and convalescent COVID-19 samples from the United States, Italy and Spain. PBMCs, B-cell-depleted T cells, or T cells were the source of the cDNA or gDNA that made up the material.

This clone was picked up one time. The CDR3 is made up of 15 amino acids. After removal of 0 bases from V and 6 bases from J, the junction contained 4 bases not matched to a gene. Germline assignment: CDR1 SGHRS and CDR2 YFSETQ. In the study's own analysis: Amplification of reference gene primers was used by the study to estimate nucleated cell counts. Produced via immunoSEQ multiplex PCR; TCRdb's table is partial and in-frame only. For V, J and clone size, that table is used; D and trimming come from the DNA. The data contain tens of thousands of clones, around 84% of them seen just once; the ten biggest clones take up roughly 4.4%.

Specimen: peripheral blood. This TCR derives from a man between 50 and 59 years old with active COVID-19. V and J are TRBV5-1 and TRBJ2-3, with TRBD2 identical over 10 bases. CDR3 DNA: TGCGCCAGCAGCTTGGGAAGCGGGGGGGCGGATACGCAGTATTTT. Protein: CASSLGSGGADTQYF.